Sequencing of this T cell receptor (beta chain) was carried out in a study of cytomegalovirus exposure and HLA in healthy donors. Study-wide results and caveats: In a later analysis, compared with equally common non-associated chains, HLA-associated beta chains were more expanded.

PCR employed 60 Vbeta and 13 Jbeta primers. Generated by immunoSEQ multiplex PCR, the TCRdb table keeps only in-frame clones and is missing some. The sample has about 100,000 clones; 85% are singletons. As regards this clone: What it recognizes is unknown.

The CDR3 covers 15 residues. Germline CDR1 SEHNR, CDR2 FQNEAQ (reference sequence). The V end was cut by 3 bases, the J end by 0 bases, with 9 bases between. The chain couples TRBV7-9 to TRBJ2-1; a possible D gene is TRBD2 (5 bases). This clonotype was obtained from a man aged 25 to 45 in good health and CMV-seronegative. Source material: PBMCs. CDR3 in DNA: TGTGCCAGCAGCTTTAGCGAACCCTCCTACAATGAGCAGTTCTTC. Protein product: CASSFSEPSYNEQFF. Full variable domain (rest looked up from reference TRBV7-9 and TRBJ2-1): DTGVSQNPRHKITKRGQNVTFRCDPISEHNRLYWYRQTLGQGPEFLTYFQNEAQLEKSRLLSDRFSAERPKGSFSTLEIQRTEQGDSAMYLCASSFSEPSYNEQFFGPGTRLTVL.